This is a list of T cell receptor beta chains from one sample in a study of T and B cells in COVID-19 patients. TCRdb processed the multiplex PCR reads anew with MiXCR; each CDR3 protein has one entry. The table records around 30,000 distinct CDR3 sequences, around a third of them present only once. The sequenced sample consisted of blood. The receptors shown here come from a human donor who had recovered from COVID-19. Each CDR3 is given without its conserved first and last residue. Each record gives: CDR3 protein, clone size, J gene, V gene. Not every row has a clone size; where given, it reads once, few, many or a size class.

ASSLRRGRDTGELF	NA	TRBJ2-2	TRBV5-1
ASRTGTGGYGQY	NA	TRBJ2-7	TRBV27
ASSPGAWEAYEQY	NA	TRBJ2-7	TRBV5-4
ASSSIQGASNQPQH	few	TRBJ1-5	TRBV19
ASSLGQINYGYT	NA	TRBJ1-2	TRBV12-3/TRBV12-4
ASSPRGLYQETQY	NA	TRBJ2-5	TRBV18
SVGTGAPGELF	medium-sized	TRBJ2-2	TRBV29-1
AISVQDNSPLH	few	TRBJ1-6	TRBV10-3
ASSLNSNYGYT	once	TRBJ1-2	TRBV6-5
ASSPPRDQETQY	few	TRBJ2-5	TRBV7-6
ASSLALPTDTQY	NA	TRBJ2-3	TRBV7-2
ASSPYAGTSGGQETQY	medium-sized	TRBJ2-5	TRBV18
ASSLVPRGQGEQF	NA	TRBJ2-1	TRBV7-6
ASSNIRRRGTSYEQY	NA	TRBJ2-7	TRBV27
ASSSLEGRIGAL	few	TRBJ2-7	TRBV27
ASSYSKASGQETQY	few	TRBJ2-5	TRBV6-5
ASIGGSGQILRYT	NA	TRBJ1-2	TRBV19
ASSPQGATAF	NA	TRBJ1-1	TRBV18
ASSIGTGGNQPQH	few	TRBJ1-5	TRBV19
ASSTASGGGGTQY	medium-sized	TRBJ2-3	TRBV19
AISELVLSGETQY	few	TRBJ2-5	TRBV10-3
ASSLQDPNTEAF	NA	TRBJ1-1	TRBV7-9
ASSMGLAGGGEQF	many	TRBJ2-1	TRBV19
AWSPGQAYEQY	NA	TRBJ2-7	TRBV30
ASSHKAGVETQY	NA	TRBJ2-5	TRBV4-3
ASSVKGETSYEQY	NA	TRBJ2-7	TRBV5-5
ATAENLNTGELF	many	TRBJ2-2	TRBV27
ASSYGAGEQY	once	TRBJ2-7	TRBV7-6
ASRKSDRGQAGPQY	few	TRBJ2-5	TRBV6-5
ASSAGLATQY	many	TRBJ2-3	TRBV6-5
ASSRRGANYEQY	few	TRBJ2-7	TRBV7-2
SVRTSGGMSSYNEQF	NA	TRBJ2-1	TRBV29-1
ASSLALNSYEQY	NA	TRBJ2-7	TRBV27
ASSGERTGPNEKLF	few	TRBJ1-4	TRBV6-1
ASSRFGGRERADTQY	NA	TRBJ2-3	TRBV5-6